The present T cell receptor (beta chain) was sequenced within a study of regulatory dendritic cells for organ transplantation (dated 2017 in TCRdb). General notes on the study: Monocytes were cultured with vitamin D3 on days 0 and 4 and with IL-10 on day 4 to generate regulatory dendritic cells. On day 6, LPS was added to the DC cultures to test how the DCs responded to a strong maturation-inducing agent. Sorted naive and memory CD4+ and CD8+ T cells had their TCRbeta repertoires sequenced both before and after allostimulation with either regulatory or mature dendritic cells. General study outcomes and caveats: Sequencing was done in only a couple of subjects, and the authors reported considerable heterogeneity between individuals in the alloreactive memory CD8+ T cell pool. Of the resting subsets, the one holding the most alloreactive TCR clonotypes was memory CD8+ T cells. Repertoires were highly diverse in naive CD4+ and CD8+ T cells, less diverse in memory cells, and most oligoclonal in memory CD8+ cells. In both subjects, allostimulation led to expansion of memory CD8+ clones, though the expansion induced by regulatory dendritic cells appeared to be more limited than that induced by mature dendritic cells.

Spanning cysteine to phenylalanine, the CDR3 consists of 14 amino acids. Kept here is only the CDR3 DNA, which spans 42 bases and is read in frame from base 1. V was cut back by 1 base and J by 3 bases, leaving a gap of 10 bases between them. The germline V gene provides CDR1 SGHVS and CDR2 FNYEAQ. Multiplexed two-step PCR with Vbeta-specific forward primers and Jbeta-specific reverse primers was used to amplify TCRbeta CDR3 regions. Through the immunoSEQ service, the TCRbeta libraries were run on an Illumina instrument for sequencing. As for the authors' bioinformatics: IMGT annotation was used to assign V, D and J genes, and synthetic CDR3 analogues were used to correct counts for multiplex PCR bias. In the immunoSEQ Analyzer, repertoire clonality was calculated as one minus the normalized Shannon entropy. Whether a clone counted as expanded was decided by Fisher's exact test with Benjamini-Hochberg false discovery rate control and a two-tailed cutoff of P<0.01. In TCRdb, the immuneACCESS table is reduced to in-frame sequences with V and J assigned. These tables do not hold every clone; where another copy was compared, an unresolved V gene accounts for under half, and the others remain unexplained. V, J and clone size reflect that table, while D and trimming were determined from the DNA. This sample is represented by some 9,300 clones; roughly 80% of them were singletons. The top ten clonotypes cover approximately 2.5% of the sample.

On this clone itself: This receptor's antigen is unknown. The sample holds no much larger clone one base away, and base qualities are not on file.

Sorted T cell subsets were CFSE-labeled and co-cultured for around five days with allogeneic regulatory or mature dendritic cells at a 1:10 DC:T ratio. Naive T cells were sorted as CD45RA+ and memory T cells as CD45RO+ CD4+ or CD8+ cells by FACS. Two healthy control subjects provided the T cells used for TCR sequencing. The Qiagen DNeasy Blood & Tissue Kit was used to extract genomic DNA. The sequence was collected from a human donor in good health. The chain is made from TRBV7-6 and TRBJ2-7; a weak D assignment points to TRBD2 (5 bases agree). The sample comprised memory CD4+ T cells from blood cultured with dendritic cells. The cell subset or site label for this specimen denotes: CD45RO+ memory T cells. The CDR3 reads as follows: CASSLGSGVYEQYF. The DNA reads TGTGCCAGCAGCTTAGGGTCCGGGGTCTACGAGCAGTACTTC.